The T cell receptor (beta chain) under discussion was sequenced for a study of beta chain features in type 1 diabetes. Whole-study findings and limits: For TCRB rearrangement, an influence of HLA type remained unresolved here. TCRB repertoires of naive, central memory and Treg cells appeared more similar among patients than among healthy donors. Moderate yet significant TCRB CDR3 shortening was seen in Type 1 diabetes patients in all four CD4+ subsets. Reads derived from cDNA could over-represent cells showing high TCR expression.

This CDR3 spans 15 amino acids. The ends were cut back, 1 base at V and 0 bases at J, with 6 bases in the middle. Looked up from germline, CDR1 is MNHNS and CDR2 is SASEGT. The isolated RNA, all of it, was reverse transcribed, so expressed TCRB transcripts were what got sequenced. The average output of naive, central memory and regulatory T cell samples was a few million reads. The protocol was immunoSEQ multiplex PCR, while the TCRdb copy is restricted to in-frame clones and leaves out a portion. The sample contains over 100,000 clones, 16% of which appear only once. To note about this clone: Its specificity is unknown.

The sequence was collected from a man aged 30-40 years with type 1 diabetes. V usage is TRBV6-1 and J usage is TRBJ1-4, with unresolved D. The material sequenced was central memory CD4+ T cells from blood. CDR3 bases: TGTGCCAGCAGTGAAGGCGGTGCAACTAATGAAAAACTGTTTTTT. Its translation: CASSEGGATNEKLFF.